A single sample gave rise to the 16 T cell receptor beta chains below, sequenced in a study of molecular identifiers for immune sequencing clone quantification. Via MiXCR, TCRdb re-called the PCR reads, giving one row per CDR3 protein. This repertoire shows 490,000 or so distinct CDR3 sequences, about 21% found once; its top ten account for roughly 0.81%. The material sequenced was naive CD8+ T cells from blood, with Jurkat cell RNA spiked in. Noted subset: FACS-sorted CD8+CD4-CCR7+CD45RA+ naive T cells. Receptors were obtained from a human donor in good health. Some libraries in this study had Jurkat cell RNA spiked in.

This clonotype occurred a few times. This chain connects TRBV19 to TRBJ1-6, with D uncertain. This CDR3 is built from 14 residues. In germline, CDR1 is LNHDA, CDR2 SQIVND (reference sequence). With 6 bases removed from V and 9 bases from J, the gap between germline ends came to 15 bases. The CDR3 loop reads CASSGWLDASPLHF. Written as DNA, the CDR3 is TGTGCCAGTAGCGGCTGGCTCGATGCTTCACCCCTCCACTTT. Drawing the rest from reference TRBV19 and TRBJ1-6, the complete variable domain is DGGITQSPKYLFRKEGQNVTLSCEQNLNHDAMYWYRQDPGQGLRLIYYSQIVNDFQKGDIAEGYSVSREKKESFPLTVTSAQKNPTAFYLCASSGWLDASPLHFGNGTRLTVT.

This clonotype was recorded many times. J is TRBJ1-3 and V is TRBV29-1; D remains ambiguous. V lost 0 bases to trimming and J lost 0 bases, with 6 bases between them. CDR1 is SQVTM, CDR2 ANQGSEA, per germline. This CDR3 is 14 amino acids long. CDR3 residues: CSVEEQSSGNTIYF. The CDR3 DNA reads TGCAGCGTTGAAGAACAGAGCTCTGGAAACACCATATATTTT.

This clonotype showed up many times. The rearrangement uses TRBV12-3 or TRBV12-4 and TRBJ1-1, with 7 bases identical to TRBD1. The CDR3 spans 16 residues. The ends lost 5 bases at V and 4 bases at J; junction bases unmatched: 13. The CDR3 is CASSLRGSRGVTEAFF. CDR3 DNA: TGTGCCAGCAGTCTCAGGGGGAGCCGAGGGGTCACTGAAGCTTTCTTT.

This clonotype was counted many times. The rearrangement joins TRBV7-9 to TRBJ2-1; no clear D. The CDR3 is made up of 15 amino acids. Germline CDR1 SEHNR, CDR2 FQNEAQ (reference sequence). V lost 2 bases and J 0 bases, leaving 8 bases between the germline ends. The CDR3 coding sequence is TGTGCCAGCAGCTTACAGCCCAGCTCCTACAATGAGCAGTTCTTC. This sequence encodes CASSLQPSSYNEQFF.

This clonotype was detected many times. The CDR3 loop is CASSAVSLADTQYF. The CDR3 coding sequence is TGCGCCAGCAGTGCGGTCTCTTTGGCAGATACGCAGTATTTT. The chain uses TRBV10-2 and TRBJ2-3; no firm D call. The CDR3 runs to 14 residues. The V gene lost 4 bases and the J gene lost 4 bases, with 12 bases spanning the gap. Germline loops: CDR1 WSHSY, CDR2 SAAADI.

CDR3 in DNA: TGTGCCAGCAGTATCACAGCGTATAGCAATCAGCCCCAGCATTTT. It translates to CASSITAYSNQPQHF. J is TRBJ1-5 and V is TRBV27; D uncertain. This CDR3 is built from 15 residues. Deletions cut 5 bases from V and 0 bases from J, with 11 bases between. From germline, CDR1 is MNHEY and CDR2 SMNVEV (reference sequence).

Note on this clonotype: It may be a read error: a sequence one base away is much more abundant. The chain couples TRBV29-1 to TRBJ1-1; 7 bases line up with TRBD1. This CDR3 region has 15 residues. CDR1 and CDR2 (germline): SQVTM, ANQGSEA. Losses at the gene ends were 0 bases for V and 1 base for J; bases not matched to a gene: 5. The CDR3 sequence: CSVEDWDSSNTEAFF. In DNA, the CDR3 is TGCAGCGTTGAAGATTGGGACAGCTCGAACACTGAAGCTTTCTTT.

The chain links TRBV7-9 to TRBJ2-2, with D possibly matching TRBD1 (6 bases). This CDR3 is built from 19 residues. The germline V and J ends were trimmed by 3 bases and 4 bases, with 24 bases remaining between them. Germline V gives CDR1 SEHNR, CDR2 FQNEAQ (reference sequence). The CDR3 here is CASSLSAYFATGSTGELFF. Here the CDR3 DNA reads TGTGCCAGCAGCTTGTCGGCTTATTTTGCCACAGGGAGCACCGGGGAGCTGTTTTTT.

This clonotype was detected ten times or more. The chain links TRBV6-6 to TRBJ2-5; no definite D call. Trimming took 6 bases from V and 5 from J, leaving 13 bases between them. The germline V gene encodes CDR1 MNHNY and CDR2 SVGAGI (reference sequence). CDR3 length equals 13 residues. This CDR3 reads CASSPVVHETQYF. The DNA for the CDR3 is TGTGCCAGCAGCCCCGTTGTGCATGAGACCCAGTACTTC.

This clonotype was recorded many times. In nucleotides, the CDR3 is TGTGCCAGCAGTCCATGGGCTGGGCGGTCGTACGAGCAGTACTTC. The encoded protein is CASSPWAGRSYEQYF. This chain joins TRBV28 and TRBJ2-7; D not certain. V dropped 5 bases and J dropped 4 bases, with 18 bases sitting between them. The CDR3 has 15 residues. Germline V gene data show CDR1 as MDHEN and CDR2 as SYDVKM.

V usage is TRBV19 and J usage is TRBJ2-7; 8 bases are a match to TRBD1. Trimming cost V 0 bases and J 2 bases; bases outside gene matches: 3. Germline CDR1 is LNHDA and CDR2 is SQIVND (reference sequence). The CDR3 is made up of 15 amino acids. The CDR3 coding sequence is TGTGCCAGTAGTATAGAAGGACAGGGCCCCTACGAGCAGTACTTC. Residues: CASSIEGQGPYEQYF.

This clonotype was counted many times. The CDR3 DNA reads as TGCGCCAGCAGCCAATGGGACAGGGATCCAGATACGCAGTATTTT. Translation: CASSQWDRDPDTQYF. The V gene is TRBV4-1, the J gene TRBJ2-3, with 9 bases matching TRBD1. The V segment lost 2 bases and the J segment 4 bases; nucleotides outside the gene matches: 4. Germline values: CDR1 MGHRA, CDR2 YSYEKL. This CDR3 spans 15 amino acids.

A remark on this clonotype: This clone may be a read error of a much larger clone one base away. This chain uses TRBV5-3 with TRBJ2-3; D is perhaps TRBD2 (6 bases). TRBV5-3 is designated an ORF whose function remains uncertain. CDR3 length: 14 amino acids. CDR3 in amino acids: CASGLDSLGLKGDF. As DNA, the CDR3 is TGTGCCAGCGGCTTGGATTCTTTGGGACTTAAAGGAGATTTT.

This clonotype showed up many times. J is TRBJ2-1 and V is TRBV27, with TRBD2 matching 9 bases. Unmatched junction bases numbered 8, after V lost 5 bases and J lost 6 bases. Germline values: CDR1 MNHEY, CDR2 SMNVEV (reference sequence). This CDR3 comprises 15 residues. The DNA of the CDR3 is TGTGCCAGCAGTCCTTATAGCGGGAGCCGCAATGAGCAGTTCTTC. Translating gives CASSPYSGSRNEQFF.

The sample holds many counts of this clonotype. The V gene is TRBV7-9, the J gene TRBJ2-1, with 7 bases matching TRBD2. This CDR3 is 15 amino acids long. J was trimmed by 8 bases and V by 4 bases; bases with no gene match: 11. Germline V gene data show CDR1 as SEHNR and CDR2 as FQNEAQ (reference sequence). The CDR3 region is CASSSYGSAGDEQFF. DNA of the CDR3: TGTGCCAGCAGCTCCTATGGTTCCGCGGGGGATGAGCAGTTCTTC.

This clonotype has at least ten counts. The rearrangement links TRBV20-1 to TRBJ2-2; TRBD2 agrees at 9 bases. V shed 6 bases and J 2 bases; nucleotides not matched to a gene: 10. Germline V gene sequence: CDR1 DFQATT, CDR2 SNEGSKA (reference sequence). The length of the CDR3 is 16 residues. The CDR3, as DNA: TGCAGTGCCGAGACTAGCGGAAGAATAAACACCGGGGAGCTGTTTTTT. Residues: CSAETSGRINTGELFF.